The 3 T cell receptor beta chains given below trace back to one sample, sequenced in a study of T-cell reconstitution after alpha-beta-depleted transplantation in children. Unique molecular identifiers were incorporated when the TCRbeta library was constructed. TCRdb used MiXCR to reprocess the PCR reads, holding one entry per CDR3 protein. The sample shows about 340,000 distinct CDR3 sequences, about 14% of them seen only once. The source was PBMCs, collected from the stem cell graft. These receptors originate from a human donor who donated a stem cell graft to a child with Fanconi anemia.

Only a few counts were recorded for this clonotype. The chain uses TRBV7-9 and TRBJ2-5; TRBD1 might be the D (6 bases). The CDR3 loop spans 16 amino acids. V was shortened by 0 bases and J by 5 bases, with 16 bases between the two germline ends. Germline V lookup: CDR1 SEHNR, CDR2 FQNEAQ (reference sequence). DNA of the CDR3: TGTGCCAGCAGCTTAGCGGGGGCCCCCATAGGGGAGACCCAGTACTTC. It specifies CASSLAGAPIGETQYF.

This clonotype was detected a few times. This chain links TRBV10-3 with TRBJ1-2, with D possibly being TRBD1 (6 bases). This CDR3 contains 14 residues. The V end was cut by 8 bases, the J end by 4 bases, with 17 bases between. Germline-derived CDR1 and CDR2 are ENHRY and SYGVKD. The CDR3 DNA reads TGTGCCATCGGGGGGACACCTCCAGCCTATGGCTACACCTTC. This gives the protein CAIGGTPPAYGYTF.

This clonotype was detected only a few times. CDR3 sequence reads: CASSYGSTTGELFF. The DNA for the CDR3 is TGTGCCAGCAGTTACGGGTCAACCACCGGGGAGCTGTTTTTT. This chain connects TRBV6-5 to TRBJ2-2; D remains unclear. The CDR3 contains 14 residues. Germline V gene data show CDR1 as MNHEY and CDR2 as SVGAGI. Trimming took off 2 bases at V and 4 bases at J, with 8 bases between the two ends.